A single sample gave rise to the 27 T cell receptor beta chains below, sequenced in a study of cytomegalovirus exposure and HLA in healthy donors. PCR amplification relied on 60 Vbeta primers (plus 13 Jbeta primers). Assay: immunoSEQ multiplex PCR; the TCRdb copy retains only in-frame clones and omits some. This table has more than 140,000 clones, around 80% appearing once. Sample: PBMCs. Receptors were obtained from a man aged 30 to 39 in good health and CMV-seropositive.

The chain joins TRBV7-8 to TRBJ2-6; 9 positions match TRBD1. The CDR3 has 17 amino acids. The V and J ends lost 3 bases and 0 bases, in that order; junction bases with no gene match: 3. The V gene's germline CDR1 is SGHVS and CDR2 FQNEAQ. CDR3 region: CASSFGTGRSGANVLTF. Written as DNA, the CDR3 is TGTGCCAGCAGCTTCGGGACAGGGCGCTCTGGGGCCAACGTCCTGACTTTC. Complete variable domain (other parts from reference TRBV7-8 and TRBJ2-6): GAGVSQSPRYKVAKRGQDVALRCDPISGHVSLFWYQQALGQGPEFLTYFQNEAQLDKSGLPSDRFFAERPEGSVSTLKIQRTQQEDSAVYLCASSFGTGRSGANVLTFGAGSRLTVL.

This clone was recorded a few times. The CDR3 sequence: CASSFTGDIQYF. In DNA form, the CDR3 reads TGTGCCAGCAGCTTCACGGGGGACATTCAGTACTTC. The chain joins TRBV7-9 to TRBJ2-4; D possibly corresponds to TRBD2 (6 bases). This CDR3 spans 12 amino acids. Germline V gene data show CDR1 as SEHNR and CDR2 as FQNEAQ (reference sequence). The ends were cut back, 3 bases at V and 8 bases at J, with 8 bases in the middle. Supplemented by reference TRBV7-9 and TRBJ2-4, the full variable domain reads DTGVSQNPRHKITKRGQNVTFRCDPISEHNRLYWYRQTLGQGPEFLTYFQNEAQLEKSRLLSDRFSAERPKGSFSTLEIQRTEQGDSAMYLCASSFTGDIQYFGAGTRLSVL.

The rearrangement uses TRBV9 and TRBJ2-7; 10 positions agree with TRBD2. This CDR3 is built from 16 residues. Trimming removed 3 bases from V and 5 bases from J; junction bases left unmatched: 11. Germline V CDR1 and CDR2: SGDLS, YYNGEE. The CDR3: CASSALGTSVLHEQYF. The DNA of the CDR3 is TGTGCCAGCAGCGCCCTCGGGACTAGCGTTCTCCACGAGCAGTACTTC.

This clone occurred once. This rearrangement joins TRBV6-1 to TRBJ1-6, with TRBD1 matching over 7 bases. The germline V gene encodes CDR1 MNHNS and CDR2 SASEGT. Losses at the gene ends were 6 bases for V and 5 bases for J; bases not matched to a gene: 4. This CDR3 has 14 residues. In nucleotides, the CDR3 is TGTGCCAGCAGATTAGGACAGGATAATTCACCCCTCCACTTT. This gives the protein CASRLGQDNSPLHF.

The chain employs TRBV7-8 and TRBJ1-3; 7 positions match TRBD1. This CDR3 spans 16 amino acids. CDR1 and CDR2 from the germline V gene are SGHVS and FQNEAQ. V was clipped by 2 bases and J by 6 bases; unmatched bases: 10. The CDR3 sequence: CASSLRDRAAENTIYF. The CDR3 DNA sequence: TGTGCCAGCAGCTTACGGGACAGAGCAGCAGAAAACACCATATATTTT.

This clone showed up just once. The chain couples TRBV5-1 to TRBJ1-1, with D hard to call. Per germline, CDR1 SGHRS and CDR2 YFSETQ. CDR3 length: 13 amino acids. With 2 bases removed from V and 1 base from J, the gap between germline ends came to 6 bases. CDR3 sequence (DNA): TGCGCCAGCAGCTTCGAGGGGAACACTGAAGCTTTCTTT. Amino acid sequence: CASSFEGNTEAFF.

V is TRBV7-9 and J is TRBJ2-5, with 9 bases that match TRBD1. The CDR3 has 16 amino acids. Germline V gene data show CDR1 as SEHNR and CDR2 as FQNEAQ (reference sequence). Trimming at V came to 2 bases and at J to 4 bases, leaving 8 bases not matched to a gene. The CDR3: CASSLSRDRVVETQYF. DNA of the CDR3: TGTGCCAGCAGCTTATCAAGGGACAGGGTAGTAGAGACCCAGTACTTC.

The V gene is TRBV11-2, the J gene TRBJ2-5; 14 nucleotides agree with TRBD2. Germline V gene lookup returns CDR1 SGHAT and CDR2 FQNNGV. Trimming cost V 5 bases and J 11 bases; bases outside gene matches: 4. The CDR3 has 13 residues. The CDR3 region has the DNA TGTGCCAGCAGCCCCGGGACTAGCGGGAGTCAGTACTTC. Protein sequence: CASSPGTSGSQYF. The full variable domain, its missing parts supplied by reference TRBV11-2 and TRBJ2-5, is EAGVAQSPRYKIIEKRQSVAFWCNPISGHATLYWYQQILGQGPKLLIQFQNNGVVDDSQLPKDRFSAERLKGVDSTLKIQPAKLEDSAVYLCASSPGTSGSQYFGPGTRLLVL.

CDR3 coding DNA: TGTGCCAGCAGCCAGATAGGGGCGTATGGCGGGGAGCTGTTTTTT. It codes for CASSQIGAYGGELFF. The chain couples TRBV14 to TRBJ2-2; D possibly corresponds to TRBD1 (5 bases). CDR3 length equals 15 residues. Trimming took off 3 bases at V and 7 bases at J, with 15 bases between the two ends. Germline CDR1 reads SGHDN; CDR2 reads FVKESK.

V gene TRBV25-1 combines with J gene TRBJ2-7; D is perhaps TRBD1 (6 bases). CDR1 is MGHDK and CDR2 is SYGVNS in the germline V gene. The CDR3 is made up of 17 amino acids. V lost 4 bases, J lost 3 bases, and 22 bases lay in between. The CDR3 nucleotides read TGTGCCAGCAGTGGATCCATACGTGGGACACTTAACTACGAGCAGTACTTC. It specifies CASSGSIRGTLNYEQYF.

The J gene is TRBJ1-2, the V gene TRBV7-2; D not certain. V was clipped by 5 bases and J by 4 bases, with 11 bases between them. The CDR3 is made up of 13 amino acids. Germline V gene sequence: CDR1 SGHTA, CDR2 FQGNSA. In DNA form, the CDR3 reads TGTGCCAGCAGCCCCCAGGCAGGCTATGGCTACACCTTC. Translating gives CASSPQAGYGYTF.

The chain joins TRBV7-2 to TRBJ1-1; no firm D call. Germline lookup yields CDR1 SGHTA and CDR2 FQGNSA. Trimming cost V 5 bases and J 1 base, with 20 bases left between them. The CDR3 totals 17 residues. CDR3 protein: CASSPRGGTFGNTEAFF. In DNA, the CDR3 is TGTGCCAGCAGCCCTAGAGGTGGTACTTTCGGGAACACTGAAGCTTTCTTT.

This clone was found a few times. The gene calls are TRBV28 and TRBJ2-7, with unresolved D. Germline CDR1 is MDHEN and CDR2 is SYDVKM. Between the trimmed V and J ends, which lost 3 bases and 3 bases, there was a span of 6 bases. The CDR3 is 12 amino acids. The CDR3, as DNA: TGTGCCAGCAGTTTCCCCCTCTACGAGCAGTACTTC. Amino acid sequence: CASSFPLYEQYF. The variable domain in full, completed from reference TRBV28 and TRBJ2-7, reads DVKVTQSSRYLVKRTGEKVFLECVQDMDHENMFWYRQDPGLGLRLIYFSYDVKMKEKGDIPEGYSVSREKKERFSLILESASTNQTSMYLCASSFPLYEQYFGPGTRLTVT.

The CDR3 coding sequence is TGTGCCACCAGCAGGACACCCTCGAACACCGGGGAGCTGTTTTTT. Protein sequence: CATSRTPSNTGELFF. This chain links TRBV15 with TRBJ2-2, with D uncertain. Deletions cut 3 bases from V and 0 bases from J, with 8 bases between. This CDR3 is built from 15 residues. Per germline, CDR1 LNHNV and CDR2 YYDKDF (reference sequence).

This chain uses TRBV6-5 with TRBJ1-2; 9 bases are shared with TRBD1. Germline values: CDR1 MNHEY, CDR2 SVGAGI. This CDR3 has 15 residues. After removal of 0 bases from V and 10 bases from J, the junction contained 9 bases not matched to a gene. DNA for the CDR3: TGTGCCAGCAGTTACTCGATGGGACAGGGTCTCATCTACACCTTC. Translation gives CASSYSMGQGLIYTF.

This chain uses TRBV6-5 with TRBJ2-7, with 12 bases that match TRBD1. Germline-derived CDR1 and CDR2 are MNHEY and SVGAGI. Losses at the gene ends were 3 bases for V and 5 bases for J; bases not matched to a gene: 5. The CDR3 length is 15 residues. CDR3 sequence reads: CASSYRGTGGNEQYF. In nucleotides, the CDR3 is TGTGCCAGCAGTTATCGGGGGACAGGGGGCAACGAGCAGTACTTC.

The chain is built from TRBV7-9 and TRBJ1-1; D might be TRBD1 (5 bases). Germline V gene sequence: CDR1 SEHNR, CDR2 FQNEAQ (reference sequence). The CDR3 sequence is 13 residues long. The V end was cut by 6 bases, the J end by 4 bases, with 12 bases between. The CDR3 loop is CASSKAGTTEAFF. CDR3 in DNA: TGTGCCAGCAGTAAAGCGGGGACCACTGAAGCTTTCTTT.

The chain couples TRBV7-4 to TRBJ1-1; tentatively, D is TRBD1 (6 bases). The CDR3 is made up of 17 amino acids. The V end was cut by 1 base, the J end by 0 bases, with 15 bases between. Germline V gene data show CDR1 as SGHVT and CDR2 as SQSDAQ. CDR3 bases: TGTGCCAGCAGCTTAGAAGGGGGTGGGGGCATGAACACTGAAGCTTTCTTT. Protein sequence: CASSLEGGGGMNTEAFF.

The chain is built from TRBV7-2 and TRBJ2-1; D gene ambiguous. The CDR3 spans 15 residues. Germline-derived CDR1 and CDR2 are SGHTA and FQGNSA. The V and J ends lost 3 bases and 4 bases respectively, with 13 bases between them. The CDR3 coding sequence is TGTGCCAGCAGCTTGACTGTGAATACGTACAATGAGCAGTTCTTC. Residues: CASSLTVNTYNEQFF.

The J gene is TRBJ2-1, the V gene TRBV2, with a weak D call TRBD2 (6 bases). The CDR3 runs to 14 residues. Deletions cut 7 bases from V and 4 bases from J, with 14 bases between. The V gene's germline CDR1 is SNHLY and CDR2 FYNNEI. CDR3 sequence reads: CASTPGVAYNEQFF. The CDR3 bases are TGTGCCAGCACCCCGGGAGTAGCTTACAATGAGCAGTTCTTC. Filled out from reference TRBV2 and TRBJ2-1, the complete variable domain reads EPEVTQTPSHQVTQMGQEVILRCVPISNHLYFYWYRQILGQKVEFLVSFYNNEISEKSEIFDDQFSVERPDGSNFTLKIRSTKLEDSAMYFCASTPGVAYNEQFFGPGTRLTVL.

J is TRBJ1-1 and V is TRBV7-2; 7 nucleotides match TRBD1. Germline loops: CDR1 SGHTA, CDR2 FQGNSA. The CDR3 loop spans 14 amino acids. Losses at the gene ends were 5 bases for V and 0 bases for J; bases not matched to a gene: 3. The CDR3: CASSHRGLNTEAFF. CDR3 bases: TGTGCCAGCAGCCACAGGGGATTGAACACTGAAGCTTTCTTT.

This rearrangement joins TRBV7-2 to TRBJ2-2, with 7 bases identical to TRBD2. In germline, CDR1 is SGHTA, CDR2 FQGNSA. The CDR3 spans 14 residues. V was pared by 2 bases and J by 9 bases, with 6 bases of the junction left unmatched. The CDR3 loop reads CASSLSRTSRELFF. The CDR3 coding sequence is TGTGCCAGCAGCTTAAGTAGGACTAGTAGGGAGCTGTTTTTT.

V gene TRBV19 combines with J gene TRBJ2-3; a weak D match, TRBD2 (5 bases). V shed 3 bases and J shed 0 bases, with 10 bases lying between them. The CDR3 contains 15 residues. Germline CDR1 LNHDA, CDR2 SQIVND (reference sequence). The CDR3 reads CASSMVTGSTDTQYF. The CDR3 nucleotides are TGTGCCAGTAGTATGGTGACGGGGAGCACAGATACGCAGTATTTT.

This chain links TRBV30 with TRBJ1-5, with 7 nucleotides matching TRBD1. Germline lookup yields CDR1 GTSNPN and CDR2 SVGIG (reference sequence). The CDR3 extends over 14 amino acids. V lost 1 base to trimming and J lost 6 bases; unmatched junction nucleotides: 6. The CDR3 loop reads CAWSAGQAGQPQHF. In DNA, the CDR3 is TGTGCCTGGAGTGCCGGACAGGCGGGTCAGCCCCAGCATTTT.

This clone was recorded once. The V gene is TRBV4-3, the J gene TRBJ2-3; 8 nucleotides agree with TRBD1. Germline assignment: CDR1 LGHNA and CDR2 YSLEER. The length of the CDR3 is 16 residues. V shed 4 bases, J shed 4 bases, and the junction held 10 bases outside the gene matches. As DNA, the CDR3 is TGCGCCAGCAGCCTCAGAATGGGACAGGCCGCAGATACGCAGTATTTT. Protein product: CASSLRMGQAADTQYF.

The gene calls are TRBV18 and TRBJ1-1; TRBD1 aligns across 10 bases. J was trimmed by 4 bases and V by 6 bases; bases with no gene match: 5. The CDR3 has 14 residues. Germline assignment: CDR1 KGHSH and CDR2 LQKENI. CDR3 bases: TGTGCCAGCTCCCAAGGACAGGGGGTCACTGAAGCTTTCTTT. It codes for CASSQGQGVTEAFF.

The V call is TRBV6-1, the J call TRBJ2-3; 7 bases map to TRBD1. The V gene's germline CDR1 is MNHNS and CDR2 SASEGT. The CDR3 is 14 amino acids. V gave up 6 bases and J gave up 6 bases; unmatched junction bases: 9. The CDR3 loop is CASSSDRARDTQYF. The CDR3 coding sequence is TGTGCCAGCAGCAGCGACAGGGCCCGCGATACGCAGTATTTT.